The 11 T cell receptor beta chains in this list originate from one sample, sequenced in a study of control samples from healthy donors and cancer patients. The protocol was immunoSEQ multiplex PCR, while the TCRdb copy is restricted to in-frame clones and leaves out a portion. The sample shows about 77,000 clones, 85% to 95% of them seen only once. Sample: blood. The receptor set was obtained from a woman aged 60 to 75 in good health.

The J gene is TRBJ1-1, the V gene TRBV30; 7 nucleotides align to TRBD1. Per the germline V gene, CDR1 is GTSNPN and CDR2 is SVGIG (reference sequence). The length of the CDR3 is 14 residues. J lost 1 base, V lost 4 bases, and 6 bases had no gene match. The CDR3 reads CAWMGQRTNTEAFF. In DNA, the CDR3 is TGTGCCTGGATGGGACAGCGCACGAACACTGAAGCTTTCTTT.

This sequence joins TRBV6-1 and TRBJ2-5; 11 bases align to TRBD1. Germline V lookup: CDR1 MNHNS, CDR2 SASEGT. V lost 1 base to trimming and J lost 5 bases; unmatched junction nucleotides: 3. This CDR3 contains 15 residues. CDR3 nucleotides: TGTGCCAGCAGTGAAGTCCGGACAGGGGGCGAGACCCAGTACTTC. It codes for CASSEVRTGGETQYF.

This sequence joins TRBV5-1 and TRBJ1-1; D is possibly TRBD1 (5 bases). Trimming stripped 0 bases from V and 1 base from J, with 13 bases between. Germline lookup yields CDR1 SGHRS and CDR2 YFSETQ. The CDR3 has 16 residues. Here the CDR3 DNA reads TGCGCCAGCAGCTTGGTTCAGGGACGACAGAACACTGAAGCTTTCTTT. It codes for CASSLVQGRQNTEAFF.

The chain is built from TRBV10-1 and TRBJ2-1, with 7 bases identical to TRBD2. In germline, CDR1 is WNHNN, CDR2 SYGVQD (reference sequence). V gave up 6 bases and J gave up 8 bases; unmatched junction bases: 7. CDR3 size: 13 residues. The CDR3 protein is CASREGGTDEQFF. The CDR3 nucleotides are TGCGCCAGCAGGGAGGGAGGGACGGATGAGCAGTTCTTC.

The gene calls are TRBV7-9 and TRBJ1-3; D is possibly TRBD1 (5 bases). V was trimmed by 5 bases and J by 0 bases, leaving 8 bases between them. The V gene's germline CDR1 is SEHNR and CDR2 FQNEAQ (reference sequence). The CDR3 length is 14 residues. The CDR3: CASSPTGSGNTIYF. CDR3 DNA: TGTGCCAGCAGCCCTACAGGCTCTGGAAACACCATATATTTT.

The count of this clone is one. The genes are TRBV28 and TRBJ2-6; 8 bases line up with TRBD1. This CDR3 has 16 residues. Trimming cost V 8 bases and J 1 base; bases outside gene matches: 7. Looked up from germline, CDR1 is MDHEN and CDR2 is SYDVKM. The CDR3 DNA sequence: TGTGCCAGCCCTGCGGGACAGGCTTCTGGGGCCAACGTCCTGACTTTC. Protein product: CASPAGQASGANVLTF. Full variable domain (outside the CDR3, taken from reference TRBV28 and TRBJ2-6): DVKVTQSSRYLVKRTGEKVFLECVQDMDHENMFWYRQDPGLGLRLIYFSYDVKMKEKGDIPEGYSVSREKKERFSLILESASTNQTSMYLCASPAGQASGANVLTFGAGSRLTVL.

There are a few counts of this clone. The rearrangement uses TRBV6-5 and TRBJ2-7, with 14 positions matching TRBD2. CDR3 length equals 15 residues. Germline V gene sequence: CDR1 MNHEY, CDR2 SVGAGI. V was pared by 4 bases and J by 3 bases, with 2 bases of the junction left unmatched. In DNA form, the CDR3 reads TGTGCCAGCAGTTTCGGGACTAGCGGGGGCTACGAGCAGTACTTC. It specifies CASSFGTSGGYEQYF.

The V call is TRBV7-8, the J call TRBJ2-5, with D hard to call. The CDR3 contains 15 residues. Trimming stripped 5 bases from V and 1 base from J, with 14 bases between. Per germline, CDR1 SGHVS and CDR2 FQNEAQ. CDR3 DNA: TGTGCCAGCAGCGGAAGGGCCTCAAGCCAAGAGACCCAGTACTTC. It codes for CASSGRASSQETQYF.

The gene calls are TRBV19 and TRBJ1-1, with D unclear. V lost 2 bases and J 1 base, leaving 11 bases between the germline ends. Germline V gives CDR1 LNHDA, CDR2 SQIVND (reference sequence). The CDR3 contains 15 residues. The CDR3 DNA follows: TGTGCCAGTAGTATATCCGGCCCACCGAACACTGAAGCTTTCTTT. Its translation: CASSISGPPNTEAFF.

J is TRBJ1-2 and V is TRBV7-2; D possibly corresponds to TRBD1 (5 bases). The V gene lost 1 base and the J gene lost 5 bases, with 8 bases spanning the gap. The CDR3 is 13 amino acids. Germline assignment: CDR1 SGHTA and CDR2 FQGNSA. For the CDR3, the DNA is TGTGCCAGCAGCTTAGGACAGTCTTATGGCTACACCTTC. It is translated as CASSLGQSYGYTF. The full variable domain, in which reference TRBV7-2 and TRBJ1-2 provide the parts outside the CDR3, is GAGVSQSPSNKVTEKGKDVELRCDPISGHTALYWYRQSLGQGLEFLIYFQGNSAPDKSGLPSDRFSAERTGGSVSTLTIQRTQQEDSAVYLCASSLGQSYGYTFGSGTRLTVV.

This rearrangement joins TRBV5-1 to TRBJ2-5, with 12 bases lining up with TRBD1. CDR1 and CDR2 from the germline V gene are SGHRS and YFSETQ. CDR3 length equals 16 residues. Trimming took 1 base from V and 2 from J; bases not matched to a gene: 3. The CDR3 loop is CASSLRDRGLQETQYF. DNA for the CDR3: TGCGCCAGCAGCTTGCGGGACAGGGGGCTTCAAGAGACCCAGTACTTC.